Listed below are T cell receptor beta chains from one sample, sequenced in a study of response to subunit inactivated influenza vaccine. A single record per CDR3 protein comes from TCRdb applying MiXCR to the RT-PCR reads. The data hold some 550,000 distinct CDR3 sequences, with approximately 22% observed a single time. These data were also filed under a second study, of T cells expressing NK-cell markers.

Source: CD4+ T cells sorted from PBMCs, taken approximately 12 days after vaccination. These receptors were taken from a man aged 45-65 years who received an inactivated influenza vaccine. Both conserved end residues are part of each CDR3. The order of the fields is clone size, D gene, V gene, J gene, CDR3 protein, CDR3 DNA. A D gene is named only where the DNA matches it firmly. Some rows have no size entry. The others give once, few or many, or a class for an expanded clone.

clone size: few
D gene: TRBD2
V gene: TRBV5-6
J gene: TRBJ2-2
CDR3 protein: CASSLVRVAGDPTGELFF
CDR3 DNA: TGTGCCAGCAGCTTGGTCCGAGTAGCGGGCGACCCCACCGGGGAGCTGTTTTTT

clone size: NA
D gene: NA
V gene: TRBV6-1
J gene: TRBJ2-5
CDR3 protein: CASSPRQGGETQYF
CDR3 DNA: TGTGCCAGCAGTCCCCGGCAGGGGGGAGAGACCCAGTACTTC

clone size: NA
D gene: NA
V gene: TRBV19
J gene: TRBJ1-5
CDR3 protein: CASTDGDQPQHF
CDR3 DNA: TGTGCCAGTACCGATGGGGACCAGCCCCAGCATTTT

clone size: NA
D gene: NA
V gene: TRBV10-3
J gene: TRBJ2-3
CDR3 protein: CAISESSAQYF
CDR3 DNA: TGTGCCATCAGTGAGTCAAGTGCGCAGTATTTT

clone size: NA
D gene: NA
V gene: TRBV20-1
J gene: TRBJ2-1
CDR3 protein: CRFDRSYNEQFF
CDR3 DNA: TGCAGATTCGACCGGTCCTACAATGAGCAGTTCTTC

clone size: few
D gene: NA
V gene: TRBV5-1
J gene: TRBJ1-4
CDR3 protein: CASSLEAVSGKLFF
CDR3 DNA: TGCGCCAGCAGCTTGGAGGCCGTCTCGGGAAAACTGTTTTTT

clone size: few
D gene: TRBD1
V gene: TRBV5-4
J gene: TRBJ2-2
CDR3 protein: CASSTPGQGGFSGELFF
CDR3 DNA: TGTGCCAGCAGCACACCGGGACAGGGGGGCTTTAGCGGGGAGCTGTTTTTT

clone size: NA
D gene: TRBD1
V gene: TRBV29-1
J gene: TRBJ2-5
CDR3 protein: CSVAGQLQETQYF
CDR3 DNA: TGCAGCGTTGCGGGACAGCTTCAAGAGACCCAGTACTTC

clone size: NA
D gene: NA
V gene: TRBV5-1
J gene: TRBJ1-1
CDR3 protein: CASSSAEPNTEAFF
CDR3 DNA: TGCGCCAGCAGCTCTGCAGAACCAAACACTGAAGCTTTCTTT

clone size: NA
D gene: TRBD2
V gene: TRBV28
J gene: TRBJ2-3
CDR3 protein: CASSSFTSGRLADTQYF
CDR3 DNA: TGTGCCAGCAGTTCGTTCACTAGCGGGAGGCTAGCAGATACGCAGTATTTT

clone size: NA
D gene: TRBD1
V gene: TRBV19
J gene: TRBJ1-2
CDR3 protein: CASSSAGGYGYTF
CDR3 DNA: TGTGCCAGTAGTTCCGCAGGGGGTTATGGCTACACCTTC

clone size: few
D gene: NA
V gene: TRBV2
J gene: TRBJ1-5
CDR3 protein: CASSRQSISNQPQHF
CDR3 DNA: TGTGCCAGCAGTAGACAGTCGATTAGCAATCAGCCCCAGCATTTT

clone size: few
D gene: TRBD2
V gene: TRBV7-2
J gene: TRBJ2-2
CDR3 protein: CASSVLAVPNTGELFF
CDR3 DNA: TGTGCCAGCAGCGTACTAGCGGTCCCGAACACCGGGGAGCTGTTTTTT

clone size: few
D gene: TRBD1
V gene: TRBV9
J gene: TRBJ1-2
CDR3 protein: CASSVEGAGGYTF
CDR3 DNA: TGTGCCAGCAGCGTAGAGGGGGCCGGTGGCTACACCTTC

clone size: NA
D gene: NA
V gene: TRBV20-1
J gene: TRBJ1-2
CDR3 protein: CSATRQTNYGYTF
CDR3 DNA: TGCAGTGCAACGCGACAGACTAACTATGGCTACACCTTC

clone size: few
D gene: NA
V gene: TRBV12-3/TRBV12-4
J gene: TRBJ1-6
CDR3 protein: CASSWGAPNSPLHF
CDR3 DNA: TGTGCCAGCAGTTGGGGGGCACCCAATTCACCCCTCCACTTT

clone size: few
D gene: NA
V gene: TRBV5-5
J gene: TRBJ2-3
CDR3 protein: CASSFPWDSTDTQYF
CDR3 DNA: TGTGCCAGCAGCTTTCCGTGGGACTCCACAGATACGCAGTATTTT

clone size: NA
D gene: NA
V gene: TRBV20-1
J gene: TRBJ1-5
CDR3 protein: CSADSRGSNQPQHF
CDR3 DNA: TGCAGTGCGGATTCAAGAGGGAGCAATCAGCCCCAGCATTTT

clone size: few
D gene: TRBD2
V gene: TRBV12-3/TRBV12-4
J gene: TRBJ2-3
CDR3 protein: CASRGLAGVTSTDTQYF
CDR3 DNA: TGTGCCAGCAGGGGACTAGCGGGAGTGACTAGCACAGATACGCAGTATTTT

clone size: NA
D gene: TRBD2
V gene: TRBV4-3
J gene: TRBJ2-1
CDR3 protein: CASSQEGSGGRNNEQFF
CDR3 DNA: TGCGCCAGCAGCCAAGAAGGTTCGGGGGGGAGAAACAATGAGCAGTTCTTC

clone size: few
D gene: NA
V gene: TRBV12-3/TRBV12-4
J gene: TRBJ2-1
CDR3 protein: CASSGGQHSYNEQFF
CDR3 DNA: TGTGCCAGCAGTGGGGGGCAGCACTCCTACAATGAGCAGTTCTTC

clone size: NA
D gene: NA
V gene: TRBV7-8
J gene: TRBJ1-5
CDR3 protein: CASSLAGGGDQPQHF
CDR3 DNA: TGTGCCAGCAGCTTAGCTGGGGGGGGCGATCAGCCCCAGCATTTT

clone size: few
D gene: NA
V gene: TRBV5-6
J gene: TRBJ1-2
CDR3 protein: CASSSSGVNYGYTF
CDR3 DNA: TGTGCCAGCAGCTCCTCCGGGGTTAACTATGGCTACACCTTC

clone size: few
D gene: NA
V gene: TRBV12-3/TRBV12-4
J gene: TRBJ1-6
CDR3 protein: CASSLRDYNSPLHF
CDR3 DNA: TGTGCCAGCAGTCTTCGTGATTATAATTCACCCCTCCACTTT

clone size: few
D gene: NA
V gene: TRBV11-1
J gene: TRBJ2-2
CDR3 protein: CASSLDTYTGELFF
CDR3 DNA: TGTGCCAGCAGCCTAGACACATACACCGGGGAGCTGTTTTTT

clone size: NA
D gene: TRBD2
V gene: TRBV6-1
J gene: TRBJ2-1
CDR3 protein: CASRDFLAGGLRYNEQFF
CDR3 DNA: TGTGCCAGCCGAGATTTTTTAGCGGGAGGGCTCCGATACAATGAGCAGTTCTTC